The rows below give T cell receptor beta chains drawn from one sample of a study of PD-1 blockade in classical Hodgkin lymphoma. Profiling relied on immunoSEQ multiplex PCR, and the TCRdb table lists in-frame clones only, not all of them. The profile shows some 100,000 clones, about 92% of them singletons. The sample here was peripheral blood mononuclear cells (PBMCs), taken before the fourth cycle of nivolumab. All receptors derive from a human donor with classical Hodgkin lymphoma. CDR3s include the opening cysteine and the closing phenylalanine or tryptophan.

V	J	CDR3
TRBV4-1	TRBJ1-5	CASSQVWEGNQPQHF
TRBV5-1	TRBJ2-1	CASSISGNHNEQFF
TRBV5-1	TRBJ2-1	CASSLKGLAEYNEQFF
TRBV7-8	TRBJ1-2	CASSLAGRNRGYTF
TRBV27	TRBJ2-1	CASSPTSSGTGGHVSYNEQFF
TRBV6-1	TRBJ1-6	CASSAFQGQLMESPLHF
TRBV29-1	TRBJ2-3	CSVEGGAGSTDTQYF
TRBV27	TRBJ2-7	CASSPVWGNYEQYF
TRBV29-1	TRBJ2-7	CSVDYRDRGMYEQYF
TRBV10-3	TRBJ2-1	CAISHGQAGNEQFF
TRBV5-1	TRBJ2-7	CASSLAPDRGSEQYF
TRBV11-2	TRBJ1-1	CASSLERGAEAFF
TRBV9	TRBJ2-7	CASSSGAASYEQYF
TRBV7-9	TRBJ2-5	CASSPLETQYF
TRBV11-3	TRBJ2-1	CASSQRGGRAYNEQFF
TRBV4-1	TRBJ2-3	CASSQEPANTQYF
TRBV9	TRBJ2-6	CASSPRSGANVLTF
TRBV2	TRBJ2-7	CASRGVGSYEQYF
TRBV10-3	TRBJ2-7	CAISSGALEYF
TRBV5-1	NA	CASSLELAGSYEQYF
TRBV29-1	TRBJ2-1	CSVDRTGGNEQFF
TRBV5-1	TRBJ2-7	CASSPQTSRRGQYF
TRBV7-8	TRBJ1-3	CASSGYGQGPGNTIYF
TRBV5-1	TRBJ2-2	CASSLEAGMNTGELFF
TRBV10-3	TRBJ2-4	CAISEEGNQYF
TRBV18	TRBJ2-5	CASSPNGASGIETQYF
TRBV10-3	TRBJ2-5	CAISVGGRETQYF
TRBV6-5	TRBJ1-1	CASSYGPEAFF
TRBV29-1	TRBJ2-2	CSVESTNTGELFF
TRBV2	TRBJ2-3	CATEGMDGTDTQYF
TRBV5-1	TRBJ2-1	CASSLRESTGALLSYNEQFF
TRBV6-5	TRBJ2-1	CASSYFRTSGSPEQFF
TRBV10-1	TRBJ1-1	CASSPTGGANTEAFF
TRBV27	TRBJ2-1	CASSSTLAGEYNEQFF
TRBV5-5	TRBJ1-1	CASSLSPGPNTEAFF
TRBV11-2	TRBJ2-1	CASSLSGRIPDEQFF
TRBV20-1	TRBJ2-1	CSASLIDEQFF
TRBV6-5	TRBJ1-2	CASSRGDYGYTF
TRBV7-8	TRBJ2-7	CASSLEGTGSYEQYF
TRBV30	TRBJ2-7	CAWMGRSRSYEQYF
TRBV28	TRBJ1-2	CASSPPPTAYGYTF
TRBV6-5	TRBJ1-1	CASSSFLNTEAFF
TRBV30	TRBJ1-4	CAWSLGHRNEKLFF
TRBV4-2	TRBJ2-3	CASSQGSFQRVTDTQYF
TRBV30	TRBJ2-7	CAWSARYEQYF
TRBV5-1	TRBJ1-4	CASSSRRLNEKLFF
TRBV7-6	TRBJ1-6	CASSRQGNSPLHF
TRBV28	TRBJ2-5	CASSPPFSTVLETQYF
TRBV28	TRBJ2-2	CASSLPDVTGELFF
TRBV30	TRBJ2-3	CAWSPWTAAGDTQYF